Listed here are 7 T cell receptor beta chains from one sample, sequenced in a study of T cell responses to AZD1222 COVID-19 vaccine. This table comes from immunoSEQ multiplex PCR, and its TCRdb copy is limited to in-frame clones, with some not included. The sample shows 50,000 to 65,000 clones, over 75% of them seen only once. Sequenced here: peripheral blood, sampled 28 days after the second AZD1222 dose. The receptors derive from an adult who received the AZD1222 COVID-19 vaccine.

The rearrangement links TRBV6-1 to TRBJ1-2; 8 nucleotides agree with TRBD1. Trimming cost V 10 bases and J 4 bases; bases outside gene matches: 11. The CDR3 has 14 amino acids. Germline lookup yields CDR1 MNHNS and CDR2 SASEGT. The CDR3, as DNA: TGTGCCAACTGCGCGACAGGGGACGGCTATGGCTACACCTTC. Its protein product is CANCATGDGYGYTF.

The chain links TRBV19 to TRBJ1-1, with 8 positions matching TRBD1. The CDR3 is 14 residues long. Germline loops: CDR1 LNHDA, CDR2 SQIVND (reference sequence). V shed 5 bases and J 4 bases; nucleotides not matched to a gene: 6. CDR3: CASSLTGAVTEAFF. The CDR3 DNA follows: TGTGCCAGTAGTTTGACAGGGGCGGTCACTGAAGCTTTCTTT.

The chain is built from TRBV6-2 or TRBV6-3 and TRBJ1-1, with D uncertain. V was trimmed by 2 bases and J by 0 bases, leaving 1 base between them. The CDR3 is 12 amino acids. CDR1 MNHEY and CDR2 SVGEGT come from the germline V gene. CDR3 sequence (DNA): TGTGCCAGCAGTTACGTGAACACTGAAGCTTTCTTT. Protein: CASSYVNTEAFF.

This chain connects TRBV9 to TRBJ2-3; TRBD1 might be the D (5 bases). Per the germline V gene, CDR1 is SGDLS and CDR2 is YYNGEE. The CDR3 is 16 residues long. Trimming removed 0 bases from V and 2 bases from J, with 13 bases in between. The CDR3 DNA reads TGTGCCAGCAGCGTAGGGCAGGGAAAAAACACAGATACGCAGTATTTT. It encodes CASSVGQGKNTDTQYF.

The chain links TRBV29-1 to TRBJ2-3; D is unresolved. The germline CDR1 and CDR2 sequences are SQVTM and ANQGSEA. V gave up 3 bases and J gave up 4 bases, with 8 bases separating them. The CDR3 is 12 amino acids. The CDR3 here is CSVDWIADTQYF. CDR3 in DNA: TGCAGCGTTGATTGGATCGCAGATACGCAGTATTTT.

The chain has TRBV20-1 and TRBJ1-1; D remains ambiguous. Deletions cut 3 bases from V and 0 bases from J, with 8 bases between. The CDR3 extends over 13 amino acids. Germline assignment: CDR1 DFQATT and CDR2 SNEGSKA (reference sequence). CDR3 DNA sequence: TGCAGTGCTAGTGGTCAGCTGAACACTGAAGCTTTCTTT. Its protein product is CSASGQLNTEAFF.

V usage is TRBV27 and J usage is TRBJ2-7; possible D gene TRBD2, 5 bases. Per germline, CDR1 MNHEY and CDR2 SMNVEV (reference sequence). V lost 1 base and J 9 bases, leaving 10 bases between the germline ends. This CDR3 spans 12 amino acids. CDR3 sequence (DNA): TGTGCCAGCAGTTTATTTGGAGGTCGGCAGTACTTC. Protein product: CASSLFGGRQYF.